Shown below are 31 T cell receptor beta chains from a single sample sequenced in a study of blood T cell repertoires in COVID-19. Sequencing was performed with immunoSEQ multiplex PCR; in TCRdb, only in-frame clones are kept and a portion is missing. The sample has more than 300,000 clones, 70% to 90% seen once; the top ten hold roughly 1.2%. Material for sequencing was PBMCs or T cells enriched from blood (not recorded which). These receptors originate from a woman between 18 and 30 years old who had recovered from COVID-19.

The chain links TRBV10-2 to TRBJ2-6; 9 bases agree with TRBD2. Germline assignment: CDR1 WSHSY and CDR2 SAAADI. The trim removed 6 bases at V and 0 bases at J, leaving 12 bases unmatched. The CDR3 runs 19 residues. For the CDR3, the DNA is TGCGCCAGCAGGGGGGCTAGCGGGGCGGACCACTCTGGGGCCAACGTCCTGACTTTC. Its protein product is CASRGASGADHSGANVLTF.

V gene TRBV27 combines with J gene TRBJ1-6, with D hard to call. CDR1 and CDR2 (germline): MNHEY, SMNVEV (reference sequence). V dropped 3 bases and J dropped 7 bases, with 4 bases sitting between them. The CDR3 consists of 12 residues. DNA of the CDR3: TGTGCCAGCAGTTTTCGGAATTCACCCCTCCACTTT. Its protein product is CASSFRNSPLHF.

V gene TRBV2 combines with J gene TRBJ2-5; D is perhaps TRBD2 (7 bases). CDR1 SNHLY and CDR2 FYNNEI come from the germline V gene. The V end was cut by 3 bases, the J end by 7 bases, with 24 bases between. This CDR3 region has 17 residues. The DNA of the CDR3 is TGTGCCAGCAGTGACGGGTTTACCGGGGGGCCCCTTGGGACCCAGTACTTC. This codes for CASSDGFTGGPLGTQYF. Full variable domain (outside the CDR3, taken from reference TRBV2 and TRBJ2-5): EPEVTQTPSHQVTQMGQEVILRCVPISNHLYFYWYRQILGQKVEFLVSFYNNEISEKSEIFDDQFSVERPDGSNFTLKIRSTKLEDSAMYFCASSDGFTGGPLGTQYFGPGTRLLVL.

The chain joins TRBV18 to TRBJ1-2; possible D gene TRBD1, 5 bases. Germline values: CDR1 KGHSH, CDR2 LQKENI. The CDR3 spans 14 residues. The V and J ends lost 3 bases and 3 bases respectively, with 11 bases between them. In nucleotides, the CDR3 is TGTGCCAGCTCACCTTTCAGGGAGGACTATGGCTACACCTTC. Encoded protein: CASSPFREDYGYTF.

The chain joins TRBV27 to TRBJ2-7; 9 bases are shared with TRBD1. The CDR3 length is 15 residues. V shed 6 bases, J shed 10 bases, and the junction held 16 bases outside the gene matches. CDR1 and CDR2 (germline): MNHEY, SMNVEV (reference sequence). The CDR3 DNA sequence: TGTGCCAGCAGAAAATTAGGGACAGGGTCACTTGACCAGTACTTC. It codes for CASRKLGTGSLDQYF.

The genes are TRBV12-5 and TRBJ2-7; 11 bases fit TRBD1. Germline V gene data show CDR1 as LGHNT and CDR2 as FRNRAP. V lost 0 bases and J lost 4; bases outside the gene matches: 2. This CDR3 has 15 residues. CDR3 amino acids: CASGLVRDRGYEQYF. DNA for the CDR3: TGTGCTAGTGGTTTGGTTCGGGACAGGGGGTACGAGCAGTACTTC. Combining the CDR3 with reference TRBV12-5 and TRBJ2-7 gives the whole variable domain DARVTQTPRHKVTEMGQEVTMRCQPILGHNTVFWYRQTMMQGLELLAYFRNRAPLDDSGMPKDRFSAEMPDATLATLKIQPSEPRDSAVYFCASGLVRDRGYEQYFGPGTRLTVT.

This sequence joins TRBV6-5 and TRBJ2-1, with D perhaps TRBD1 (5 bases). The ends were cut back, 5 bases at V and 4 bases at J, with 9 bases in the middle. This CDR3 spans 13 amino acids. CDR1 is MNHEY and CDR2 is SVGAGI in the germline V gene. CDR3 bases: TGTGCCAGCAGTACCCAGGGATACAATGAGCAGTTCTTC. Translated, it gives CASSTQGYNEQFF.

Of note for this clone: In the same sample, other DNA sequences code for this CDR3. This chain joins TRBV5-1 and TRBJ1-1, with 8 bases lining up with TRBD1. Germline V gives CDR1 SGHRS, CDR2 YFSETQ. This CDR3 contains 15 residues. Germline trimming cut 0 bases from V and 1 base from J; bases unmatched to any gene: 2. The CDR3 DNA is TGCGCCAGCAGCTTGGGACAGGGGTGGAACACTGAAGCTTTCTTT. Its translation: CASSLGQGWNTEAFF.

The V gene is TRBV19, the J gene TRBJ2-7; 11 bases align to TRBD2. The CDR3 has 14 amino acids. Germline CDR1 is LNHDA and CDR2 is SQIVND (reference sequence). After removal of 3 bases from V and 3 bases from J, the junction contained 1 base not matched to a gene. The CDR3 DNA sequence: TGTGCCAGTAGTATTGGGACTAGCGGCTACGAGCAGTACTTC. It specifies CASSIGTSGYEQYF.

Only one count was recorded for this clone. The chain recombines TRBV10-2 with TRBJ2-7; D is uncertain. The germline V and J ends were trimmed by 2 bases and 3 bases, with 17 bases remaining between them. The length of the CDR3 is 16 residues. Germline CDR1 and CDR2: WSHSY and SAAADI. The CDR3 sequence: CASSEGPQAYHYEQYF. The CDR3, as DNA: TGCGCCAGCAGTGAGGGCCCCCAGGCTTACCACTACGAGCAGTACTTC.

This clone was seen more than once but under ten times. CDR3 loop: CASVATSAAWGTQYF. In DNA, the CDR3 is TGTGCCAGCGTCGCGACTAGCGCTGCGTGGGGGACCCAGTACTTC. The rearrangement links TRBV6-5 to TRBJ2-5, with 8 bases that match TRBD2. CDR1 and CDR2 from the germline V gene are MNHEY and SVGAGI. The ends lost 8 bases at V and 7 bases at J; junction bases unmatched: 15. The CDR3 loop spans 15 amino acids.

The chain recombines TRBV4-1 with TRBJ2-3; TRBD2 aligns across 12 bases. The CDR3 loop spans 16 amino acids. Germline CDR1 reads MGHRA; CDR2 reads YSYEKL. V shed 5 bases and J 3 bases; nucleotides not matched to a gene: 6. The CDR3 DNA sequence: TGCGCCAGCAGCTTTAGGACTAGCGGGGCAACAGATACGCAGTATTTT. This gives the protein CASSFRTSGATDTQYF.

CDR3 protein: CASSLTGTQSPLHF. Written as DNA, the CDR3 is TGTGCCAGCAGCCTAACAGGGACCCAATCACCCCTCCACTTT. The J gene is TRBJ1-6, the V gene TRBV6-5, with TRBD1 as a possible D gene (6 bases). The CDR3 sequence is 14 residues long. Trimming shortened V by 6 bases and J by 10 bases, and 16 bases separated the two germline ends. CDR1 is MNHEY, CDR2 SVGAGI, per germline.

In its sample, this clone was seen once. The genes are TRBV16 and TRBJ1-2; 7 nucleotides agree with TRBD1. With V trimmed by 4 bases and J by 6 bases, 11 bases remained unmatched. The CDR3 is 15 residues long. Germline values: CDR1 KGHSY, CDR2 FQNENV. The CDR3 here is CASSPVFDRVDGYTF. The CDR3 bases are TGTGCCAGCAGCCCCGTATTCGACAGGGTGGATGGCTACACCTTC.

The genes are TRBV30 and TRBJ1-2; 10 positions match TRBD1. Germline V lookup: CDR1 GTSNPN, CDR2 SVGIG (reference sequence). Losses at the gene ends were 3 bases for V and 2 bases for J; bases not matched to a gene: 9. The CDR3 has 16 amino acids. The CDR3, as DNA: TGTGCCTGGAGCGGCGGGACAGGGGCCATCAACTATGGCTACACCTTC. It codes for CAWSGGTGAINYGYTF. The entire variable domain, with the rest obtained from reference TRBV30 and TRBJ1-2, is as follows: SQTIHQWPATLVQPVGSPLSLECTVEGTSNPNLYWYRQAAGRGLQLLFYSVGIGQISSEVPQNLSASRPQDRQFILSSKKLLLSDSGFYLCAWSGGTGAINYGYTFGSGTRLTVV.

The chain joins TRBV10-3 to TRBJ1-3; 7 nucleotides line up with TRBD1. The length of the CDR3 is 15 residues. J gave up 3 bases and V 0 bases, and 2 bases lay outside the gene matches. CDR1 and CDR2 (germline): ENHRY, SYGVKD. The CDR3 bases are TGTGCCATCAGTGAGTCGACAGGGCGTGGAAACACCATATATTTT. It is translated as CAISESTGRGNTIYF.

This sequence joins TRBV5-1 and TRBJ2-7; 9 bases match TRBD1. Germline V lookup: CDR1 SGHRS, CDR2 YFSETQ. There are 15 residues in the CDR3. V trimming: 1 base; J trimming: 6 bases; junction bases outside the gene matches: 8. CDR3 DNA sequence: TGCGCCAGCAGCTTGTATGACAGGGGGTCGAGCGAGCAGTACTTC. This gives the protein CASSLYDRGSSEQYF.

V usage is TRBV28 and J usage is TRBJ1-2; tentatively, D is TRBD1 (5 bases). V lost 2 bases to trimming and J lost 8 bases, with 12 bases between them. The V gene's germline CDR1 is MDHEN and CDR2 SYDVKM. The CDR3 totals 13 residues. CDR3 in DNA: TGTGCCAGCAGTTTACCCGGGGGAACGGGCTACACCTTC. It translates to CASSLPGGTGYTF.

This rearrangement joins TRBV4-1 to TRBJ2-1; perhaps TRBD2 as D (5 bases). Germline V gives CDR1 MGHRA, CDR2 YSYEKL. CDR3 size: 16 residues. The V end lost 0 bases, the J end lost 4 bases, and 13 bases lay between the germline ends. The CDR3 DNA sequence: TGCGCCAGCAGCCAAGAGACCCCGGGGTCATACAATGAGCAGTTCTTC. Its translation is CASSQETPGSYNEQFF.

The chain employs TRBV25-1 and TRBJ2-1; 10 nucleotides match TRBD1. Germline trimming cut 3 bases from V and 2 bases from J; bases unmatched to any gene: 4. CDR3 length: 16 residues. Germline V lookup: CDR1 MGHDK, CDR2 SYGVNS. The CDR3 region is CASSDRQGATYNEQFF. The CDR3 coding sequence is TGTGCCAGCAGTGACCGACAGGGGGCGACCTACAATGAGCAGTTCTTC.

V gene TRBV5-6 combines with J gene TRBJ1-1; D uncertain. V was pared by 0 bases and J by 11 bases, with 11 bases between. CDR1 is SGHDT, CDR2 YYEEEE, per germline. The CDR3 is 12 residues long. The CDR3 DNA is TGTGCCAGCAGCTTGGGGCAAACGCGGGCTTTCTTT. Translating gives CASSLGQTRAFF.

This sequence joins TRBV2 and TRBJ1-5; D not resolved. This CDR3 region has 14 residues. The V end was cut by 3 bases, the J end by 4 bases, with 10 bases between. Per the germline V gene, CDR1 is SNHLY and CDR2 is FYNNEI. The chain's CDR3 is CASSDYIRNQPQHF. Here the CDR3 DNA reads TGTGCCAGCAGTGATTACATCAGGAATCAGCCCCAGCATTTT.

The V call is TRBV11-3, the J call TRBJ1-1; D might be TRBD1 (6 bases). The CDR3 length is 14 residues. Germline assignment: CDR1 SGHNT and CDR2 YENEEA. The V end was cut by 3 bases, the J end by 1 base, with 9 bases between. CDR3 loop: CASSLGQGNTEAFF. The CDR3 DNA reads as TGTGCCAGCAGCTTGGGACAAGGGAACACTGAAGCTTTCTTT.

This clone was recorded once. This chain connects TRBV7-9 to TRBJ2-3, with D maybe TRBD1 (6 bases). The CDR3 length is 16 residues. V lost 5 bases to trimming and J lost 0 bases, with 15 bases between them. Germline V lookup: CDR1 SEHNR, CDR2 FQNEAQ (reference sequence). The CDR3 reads CASSPRDTTSTDTQYF. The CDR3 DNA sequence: TGTGCCAGCAGCCCCCGGGACACAACTAGCACAGATACGCAGTATTTT.

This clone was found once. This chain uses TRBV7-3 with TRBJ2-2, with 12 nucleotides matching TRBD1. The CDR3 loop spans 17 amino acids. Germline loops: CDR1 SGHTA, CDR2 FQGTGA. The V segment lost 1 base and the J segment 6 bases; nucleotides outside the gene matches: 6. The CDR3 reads CASSLNLGQGAAGELFF. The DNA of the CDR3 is TGTGCCAGCAGCTTAAATTTGGGACAGGGGGCCGCCGGGGAGCTGTTTTTT.

This CDR3 is CASSFDRAMYF. For the CDR3, the DNA is TGTGCCAGCAGCTTTGACAGGGCAATGTATTTT. The gene calls are TRBV7-6 and TRBJ2-3; 7 bases map to TRBD1. Unmatched junction bases numbered 5, after V lost 3 bases and J lost 14 bases. The V gene's germline CDR1 is SGHVS and CDR2 FNYEAQ. The CDR3 length is 11 residues.

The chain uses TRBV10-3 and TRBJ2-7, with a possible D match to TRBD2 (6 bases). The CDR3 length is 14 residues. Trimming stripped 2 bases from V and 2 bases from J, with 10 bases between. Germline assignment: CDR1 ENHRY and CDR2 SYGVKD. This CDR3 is CAISERGTAYEQYF. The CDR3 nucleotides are TGTGCCATCAGTGAGCGCGGGACCGCCTACGAGCAGTACTTC.

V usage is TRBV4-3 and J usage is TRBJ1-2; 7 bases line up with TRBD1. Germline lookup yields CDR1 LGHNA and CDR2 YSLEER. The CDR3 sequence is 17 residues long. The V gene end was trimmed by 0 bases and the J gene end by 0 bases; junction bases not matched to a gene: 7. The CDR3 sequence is CASSQDYRQGANYGYTF. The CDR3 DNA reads TGCGCCAGCAGCCAAGATTATAGACAGGGCGCTAACTATGGCTACACCTTC.

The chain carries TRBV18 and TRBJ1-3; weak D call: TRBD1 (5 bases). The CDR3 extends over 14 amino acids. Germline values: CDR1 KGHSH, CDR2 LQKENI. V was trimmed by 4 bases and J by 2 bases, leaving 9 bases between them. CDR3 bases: TGTGCCAGCTCACTACAGGACACTGGAAACACCATATATTTT. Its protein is CASSLQDTGNTIYF. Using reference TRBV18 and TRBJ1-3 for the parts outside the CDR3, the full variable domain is NAGVMQNPRHLVRRRGQEARLRCSPMKGHSHVYWYRQLPEEGLKFMVYLQKENIIDESGMPKERFSAEFPKEGPSILRIQQVVRGDSAAYFCASSLQDTGNTIYFGEGSWLTVV.

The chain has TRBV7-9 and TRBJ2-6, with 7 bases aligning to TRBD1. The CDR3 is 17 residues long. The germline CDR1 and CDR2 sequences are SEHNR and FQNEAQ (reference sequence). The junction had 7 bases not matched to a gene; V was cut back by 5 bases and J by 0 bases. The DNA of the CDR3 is TGTGCCAGCAGCACCAGACAGGGTACCTCTGGGGCCAACGTCCTGACTTTC. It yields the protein CASSTRQGTSGANVLTF.

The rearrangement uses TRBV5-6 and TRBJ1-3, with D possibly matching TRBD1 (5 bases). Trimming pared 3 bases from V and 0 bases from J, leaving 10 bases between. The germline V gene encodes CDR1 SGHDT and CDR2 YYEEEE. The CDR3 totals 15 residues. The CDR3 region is CASSSIQVSGNTIYF. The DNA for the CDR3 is TGTGCCAGCAGCTCCATACAGGTCTCTGGAAACACCATATATTTT.